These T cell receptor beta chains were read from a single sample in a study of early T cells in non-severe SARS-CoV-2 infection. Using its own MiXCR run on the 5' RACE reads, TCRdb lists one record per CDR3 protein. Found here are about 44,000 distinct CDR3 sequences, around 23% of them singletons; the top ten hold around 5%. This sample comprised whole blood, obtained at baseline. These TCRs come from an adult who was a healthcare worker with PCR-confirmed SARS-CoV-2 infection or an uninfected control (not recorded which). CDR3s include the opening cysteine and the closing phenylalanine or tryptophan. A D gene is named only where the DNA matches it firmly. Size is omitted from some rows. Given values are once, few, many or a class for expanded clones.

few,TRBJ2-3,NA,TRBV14,CASSPNGDTQYF,TGTGCCAGCAGCCCTAATGGGGATACGCAGTATTTT
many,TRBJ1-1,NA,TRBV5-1,CASSLPLKNTEAFF,TGCGCCAGCAGCTTGCCCTTGAAGAACACTGAAGCTTTCTTT
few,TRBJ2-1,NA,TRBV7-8,CASSPYRISSYNEQFF,TGTGCCAGCAGCCCTTACAGGATCAGCTCCTACAATGAGCAGTTCTTC
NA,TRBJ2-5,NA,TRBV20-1,CSARGHFQETQYF,TGCAGTGCTAGAGGTCACTTCCAAGAGACCCAGTACTTC
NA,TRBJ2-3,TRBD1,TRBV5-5,CASSFWTGTDTQYF,TGTGCCAGCAGCTTTTGGACAGGGACAGATACGCAGTATTTT
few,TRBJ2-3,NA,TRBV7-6,CASSISWGNTDTQYF,TGTGCCAGCAGCATTAGCTGGGGTAACACAGATACGCAGTATTTT
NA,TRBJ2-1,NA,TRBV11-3,CASSLLVGTEQFF,TGTGCCAGCAGCTTATTAGTAGGGACGGAGCAGTTCTTC
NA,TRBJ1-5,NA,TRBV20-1,CSASSQQGMRQPQHF,TGCAGTGCTAGTTCCCAGCAGGGGATGCGACAGCCCCAGCATTTT
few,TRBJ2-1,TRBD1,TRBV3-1,CASSQRDRANEQFF,TGTGCCAGCAGCCAAAGGGACAGGGCAAATGAGCAGTTCTTC
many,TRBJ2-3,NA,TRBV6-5,CASSTSYRKTDTQYF,TGTGCCAGCAGCACCTCCTACAGAAAGACAGATACGCAGTATTTT
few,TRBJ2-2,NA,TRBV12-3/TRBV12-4,CASSLGATNTGELFF,TGTGCCAGCAGTTTGGGGGCGACGAACACCGGGGAGCTGTTTTTT